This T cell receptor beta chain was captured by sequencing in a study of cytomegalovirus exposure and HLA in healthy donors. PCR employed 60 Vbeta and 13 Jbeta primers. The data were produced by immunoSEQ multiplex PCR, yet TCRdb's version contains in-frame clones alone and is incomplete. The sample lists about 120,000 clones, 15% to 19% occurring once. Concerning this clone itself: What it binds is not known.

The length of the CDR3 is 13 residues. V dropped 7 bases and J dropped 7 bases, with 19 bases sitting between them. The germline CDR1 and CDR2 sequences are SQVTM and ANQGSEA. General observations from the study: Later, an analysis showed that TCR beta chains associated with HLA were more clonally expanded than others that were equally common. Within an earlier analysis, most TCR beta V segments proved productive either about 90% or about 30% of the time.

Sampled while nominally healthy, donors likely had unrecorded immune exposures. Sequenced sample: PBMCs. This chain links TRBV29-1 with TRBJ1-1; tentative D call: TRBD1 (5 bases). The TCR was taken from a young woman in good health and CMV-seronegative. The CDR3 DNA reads TGCAGCGCCGCAACCTCTCAGGGAGGTGAAGCTTTCTTT. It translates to CSAATSQGGEAFF.